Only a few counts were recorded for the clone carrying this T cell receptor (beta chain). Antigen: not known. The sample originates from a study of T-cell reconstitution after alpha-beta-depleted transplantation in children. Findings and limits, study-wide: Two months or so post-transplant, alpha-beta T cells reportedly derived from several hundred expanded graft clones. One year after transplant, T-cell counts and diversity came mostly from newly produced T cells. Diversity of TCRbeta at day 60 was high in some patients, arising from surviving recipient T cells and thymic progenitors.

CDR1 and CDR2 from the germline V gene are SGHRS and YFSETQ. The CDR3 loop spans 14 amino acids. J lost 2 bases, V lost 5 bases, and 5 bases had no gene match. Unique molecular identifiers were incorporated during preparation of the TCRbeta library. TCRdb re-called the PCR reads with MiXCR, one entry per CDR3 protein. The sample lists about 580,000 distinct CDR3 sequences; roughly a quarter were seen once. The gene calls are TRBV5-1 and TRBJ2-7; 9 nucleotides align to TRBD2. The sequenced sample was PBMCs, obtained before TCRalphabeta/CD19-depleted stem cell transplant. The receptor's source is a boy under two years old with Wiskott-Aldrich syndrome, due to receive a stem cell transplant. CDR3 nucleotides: TGCGCCAGCAGGTCGCGGGAGGGGCCCTACGAGCAGTACTTC. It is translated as CASRSREGPYEQYF.